This record looks at one T cell receptor (beta chain) sequence and its context. This clone's antigen is unknown. No base qualities exist here, and no much larger clone lies one base off it. TCRbeta CDR3 regions were amplified from genomic DNA using the immunoSEQ Assay, a bias-controlled multiplex PCR. For the original study's pipeline: The number of nucleated cells in each sample was estimated by amplification of reference gene primers within the assay. Sequence reads were collapsed and filtered to measure the absolute abundance of every unique TCRbeta CDR3 rearrangement. For each sample, productive Simpson clonality was calculated by taking the square root of Simpson's diversity index across productive rearrangements. TCRdb provides this immuneACCESS table in a form limited to in-frame rearrangements. Some clones are lacking; in checked studies, under half of them reflect an unresolved V gene, and why the rest are absent is not known. The DNA gave D and trimming, while V, J and clone size come from that table. Counted in this sample were about 50,000 clones; roughly 86% of them appeared once. Of the sample, approximately 14% is held by the ten largest clones.

These data are taken from a study of blood T cell repertoires in COVID-19 (dated by TCRdb to 2018 to 2020). Turning to the overall study: Samples from collaborators originated in the United States, Italy and Spain and spanned both the acute and convalescent phases of COVID-19. The material from the prospective study consisted of cDNA or gDNA derived from T cells, B-cell-depleted T cells, or PBMCs. Nearly every sample came with metadata listing a de-identified subject ID, COVID-19 status, age in years and sex. The repertoires were made available in a free public database intended to serve as a resource for research on the immune response to SARS-CoV-2. Where available, HLA class I and class II types were obtained from metadata supplied by the sample provider rather than from assay-based typing. The samples were drawn from the first 160 participants of the ongoing ImmuneRACE study and from 950 to 1,500 subjects provided by 6 global collaborators. Deeply sampled blood TCRbeta repertoires from subjects exposed to, actively infected with, or recovered from COVID-19 were included in the dataset.

General conclusions and limits of the study: Clinical and demographic metadata were provided uncurated, with the amount varying by source and participant.

The collaborating institutions used their own protocols to collect whole blood in K2EDTA tubes. Collaborator samples were shipped for TCRbeta analysis as frozen whole blood, isolated PBMCs, or DNA extracted from either sample type. CDR1 and CDR2, per the germline V gene (reference sequence), are MNHNY and SVGAGI. V ends up 6 bases short and J 4 bases short, with an unmatched junction base count of 7. Measured from the cysteine to the phenylalanine, the CDR3 is 14 residues long. Only CDR3 DNA is held: 42 bases, read in frame from base 1. The sample was peripheral blood. The sequence was obtained from a human donor in a cohort sampled during active COVID-19. The chain employs TRBV6-6 and TRBJ1-2, with 8 bases in between that match TRBD1. The sequenced DNA: TGTGCCAGCAGCCCCAGGGGGCGAGGCTATGGCTACACCTTC. It translates to CASSPRGRGYGYTF.